Shown below are 25 T cell receptor beta chains from a single sample sequenced in a study of beta chain features in type 1 diabetes. Isolated RNA was reverse transcribed in full, so expressed TCRB transcripts were sequenced. The table came from immunoSEQ multiplex PCR; TCRdb's copy has only in-frame clones and leaves some out. The sample consists of about 180,000 clones, 10% to 15% of them appearing once. Sequenced: central memory CD4+ T cells from blood. These receptors were collected from a woman younger than 35 in good health.

This clone was observed at least ten times. The chain recombines TRBV5-1 with TRBJ2-4; 10 nucleotides agree with TRBD2. CDR1 is SGHRS, CDR2 YFSETQ, per germline. The CDR3 runs 15 residues. Trimming took 5 bases from V and 7 from J; bases not matched to a gene: 9. CDR3 DNA sequence: TGCGCCAGCAGTCCTAGCGGGAGCGGCCCCAACATTCAGTACTTC. It yields the protein CASSPSGSGPNIQYF. Looking up the rest from reference TRBV5-1 and TRBJ2-4 gives the full variable domain: KAGVTQTPRYLIKTRGQQVTLSCSPISGHRSVSWYQQTPGQGLQFLFEYFSETQRNKGNFPGRFSGRQFSNSRSEMNVSTLELGDSALYLCASSPSGSGPNIQYFGAGTRLSVL.

A few counts support this clone. The rearrangement uses TRBV7-2 and TRBJ2-1; 8 bases align to TRBD1. CDR3 length: 15 residues. CDR1 is SGHTA and CDR2 is FQGNSA in the germline V gene. V shed 1 base and J 13 bases; nucleotides not matched to a gene: 12. CDR3 in DNA: TGTGCCAGCAGCTTAGGAGAGGTCAGGGGGCAGAAACAGTTCTTC. It yields the protein CASSLGEVRGQKQFF.

This clone occurred a few times. The gene calls are TRBV9 and TRBJ2-5; 8 nucleotides align to TRBD2. V trimming: 4 bases; J trimming: 5 bases; junction bases outside the gene matches: 10. The CDR3 contains 15 residues. CDR1 SGDLS and CDR2 YYNGEE come from the germline V gene. The CDR3 protein is CASSPSGAGEETQYF. DNA for the CDR3: TGTGCCAGCAGCCCTTCGGGAGCGGGAGAGGAGACCCAGTACTTC.

There are a few counts of this clone. Distinct nucleotide sequences in the sample also encode this CDR3. The chain recombines TRBV19 with TRBJ2-5; D ambiguous. V was pared by 0 bases and J by 0 bases, with 2 bases between. There are 13 residues in the CDR3. Germline loops: CDR1 LNHDA, CDR2 SQIVND (reference sequence). As DNA, the CDR3 is TGTGCCAGTAGTATAGACAACCAAGAGACCCAGTACTTC. This gives the protein CASSIDNQETQYF.

There are a few counts of this clone. The rearrangement joins TRBV14 to TRBJ1-2; D might be TRBD1 (5 bases). The ends were cut back, 4 bases at V and 4 bases at J, with 22 bases in the middle. This CDR3 has 17 amino acids. Looked up from germline, CDR1 is SGHDN and CDR2 is FVKESK. The CDR3 loop reads CASSLPRRDGILYGYTF. Written as DNA, the CDR3 is TGTGCCAGCAGCCTCCCCCGGAGGGACGGGATTCTCTATGGCTACACCTTC. Full variable domain (rest looked up from reference TRBV14 and TRBJ1-2): EAGVTQFPSHSVIEKGQTVTLRCDPISGHDNLYWYRRVMGKEIKFLLHFVKESKQDESGMPNNRFLAERTGGTYSTLKVQPAELEDSGVYFCASSLPRRDGILYGYTFGSGTRLTVV.

The table lists this clone with a few counts. The chain recombines TRBV16 with TRBJ1-1, with 8 bases that match TRBD1. CDR3 length: 15 residues. Per germline, CDR1 KGHSY and CDR2 FQNENV. The V and J ends lost 4 bases and 1 base, in that order; junction bases with no gene match: 5. CDR3 loop: CASSRAGTGNTEAFF. The CDR3 DNA is TGTGCCAGCAGCCGAGCAGGGACAGGGAACACTGAAGCTTTCTTT.

The gene calls are TRBV19 and TRBJ1-5; D gene unclear. CDR1 LNHDA and CDR2 SQIVND come from the germline V gene (reference sequence). V lost 6 bases, J lost 2 bases, and 17 bases lay in between. The CDR3 consists of 16 residues. CDR3 sequence: CASRIYEGTGNQPQHF. The CDR3 nucleotides are TGTGCCAGTAGAATATACGAGGGCACAGGCAATCAGCCCCAGCATTTT.

V usage is TRBV4-1 and J usage is TRBJ1-5; D is perhaps TRBD1 (5 bases). V was pared by 3 bases and J by 6 bases, with 9 bases between. In germline, CDR1 is MGHRA, CDR2 YSYEKL. This CDR3 contains 13 residues. CDR3 protein: CASSHSGIQPQHF. In DNA, the CDR3 is TGCGCCAGCAGCCATTCAGGGATTCAGCCCCAGCATTTT.

To note about this clone: An end of the junction does not agree with germline; a read error may underlie this. V usage is TRBV7-7 and J usage is TRBJ2-5; D remains unclear. There are 13 residues in the CDR3. Germline V CDR1 and CDR2: SSHAT, FNYEAQ (reference sequence). CDR3 residues: CASSLGAKETQYF. The DNA of the CDR3 is TGTGCTAGCAGCTTAGGAGCGAAAGAGACCCAGTACTTC.

The V call is TRBV29-1, the J call TRBJ1-1, with 9 bases matching TRBD1. J was trimmed by 8 bases and V by 7 bases; bases with no gene match: 2. The CDR3 contains 10 residues. The germline V gene encodes CDR1 SQVTM and CDR2 ANQGSEA. CDR3 region: CSADRGEAFF. CDR3 in DNA: TGCAGCGCCGACAGGGGGGAAGCTTTCTTT.

The J gene is TRBJ2-7, the V gene TRBV7-2; the match to TRBD2 covers 8 bases. Germline values: CDR1 SGHTA, CDR2 FQGNSA. CDR3 length equals 17 residues. Trimming removed 6 bases from V and 0 bases from J; junction bases left unmatched: 13. The CDR3 DNA reads as TGTGCCAGCAGTTCTCAGAAGATAGCGGGGATCTCCTACGAGCAGTACTTC. Amino acids: CASSSQKIAGISYEQYF.

The chain recombines TRBV6-5 with TRBJ2-5, with 8 bases fitting TRBD1. The CDR3 totals 15 residues. J gave up 6 bases and V 5 bases, and 11 bases lay outside the gene matches. The germline CDR1 and CDR2 sequences are MNHEY and SVGAGI. The CDR3 bases are TGTGCCAGCAGTGCGGTTACAGGGGGGAGGCAGACCCAGTACTTC. Translated: CASSAVTGGRQTQYF.

The chain has TRBV2 and TRBJ2-7, with 10 bases aligning to TRBD2. Germline loops: CDR1 SNHLY, CDR2 FYNNEI. The CDR3 consists of 15 residues. V shed 2 bases, J shed 3 bases, and the junction held 4 bases outside the gene matches. CDR3 DNA: TGTGCCAGCAGTGAACAACTAGCGGGGAACTACGAGCAGTACTTC. Translated: CASSEQLAGNYEQYF.

The chain recombines TRBV4-3 with TRBJ2-2; 7 bases align to TRBD2. The germline V gene encodes CDR1 LGHNA and CDR2 YSLEER. The V segment lost 0 bases and the J segment 6 bases; nucleotides outside the gene matches: 7. CDR3 length: 16 residues. For the CDR3, the DNA is TGCGCCAGCAGCCAAGAGGGGCGACTAGCCCCCGGGGAGCTGTTTTTT. Translated: CASSQEGRLAPGELFF.

This rearrangement joins TRBV5-1 to TRBJ2-3, with 13 bases lining up with TRBD2. Germline-derived CDR1 and CDR2 are SGHRS and YFSETQ. V was clipped by 4 bases and J by 3 bases; unmatched bases: 2. The CDR3 sequence is 15 residues long. The CDR3 region is CASSVGLAGTDTQYF. CDR3 DNA: TGCGCCAGCAGCGTGGGACTAGCGGGAACAGATACGCAGTATTTT.

To note about this clone: This specimen includes other DNA sequences encoding the same CDR3. The V call is TRBV30, the J call TRBJ2-7, with D possibly matching TRBD1 (5 bases). Between the trimmed V and J ends, which lost 2 bases and 3 bases, there was a span of 8 bases. Germline CDR1 GTSNPN, CDR2 SVGIG (reference sequence). The CDR3 runs to 12 residues. For the CDR3, the DNA is TGTGCCTGGAGTAGGGGCGGCTACGAGCAGTACTTC. It encodes CAWSRGGYEQYF.

This clone was seen only a few times. The V and J genes are TRBV5-4 and TRBJ2-1; D is undetermined. The CDR3 consists of 16 residues. The V end was cut by 5 bases, the J end by 7 bases, with 22 bases between. Per germline, CDR1 SGHNT and CDR2 YYREEE (reference sequence). The CDR3 spells CASSPGGATRRNEQFF. CDR3 DNA sequence: TGTGCCAGCAGTCCGGGTGGAGCGACTCGGAGAAATGAGCAGTTCTTC.

On this clone: Distinct nucleotide sequences in the sample also encode this CDR3. This chain uses TRBV28 with TRBJ2-7, with D perhaps matching TRBD2 (6 bases). V was shortened by 5 bases and J by 4 bases, with 12 bases between the two germline ends. This CDR3 is built from 13 residues. Germline values: CDR1 MDHEN, CDR2 SYDVKM. This CDR3 is CASSGTPSYEQYF. CDR3 DNA sequence: TGTGCCAGCAGTGGGACTCCCTCTTACGAGCAGTACTTC.

V gene TRBV28 combines with J gene TRBJ1-1, with TRBD1 matching over 11 bases. Germline values: CDR1 MDHEN, CDR2 SYDVKM. V lost 6 bases and J lost 8; bases outside the gene matches: 8. The CDR3 sequence is 14 residues long. The CDR3: CASRSGTGGTEAFF. In nucleotides, the CDR3 is TGTGCCAGCAGGTCCGGGACAGGGGGAACCGAAGCTTTCTTT.

This clone appeared many times. The rearrangement links TRBV27 to TRBJ2-3; D remains unclear. Trimming pared 8 bases from V and 2 bases from J, leaving 5 bases between. The CDR3 extends over 11 amino acids. The V gene's germline CDR1 is MNHEY and CDR2 SMNVEV (reference sequence). The CDR3 reads CASGITDTQYF. The CDR3 region has the DNA TGTGCCAGCGGCATCACAGATACGCAGTATTTT.

This clone was seen only a few times. The rearrangement uses TRBV9 and TRBJ2-4, with 8 bases aligning to TRBD2. The CDR3 extends over 14 amino acids. Germline V gives CDR1 SGDLS, CDR2 YYNGEE. V gave up 0 bases and J gave up 5 bases; unmatched junction bases: 1. The CDR3 nucleotides read TGTGCCAGCAGCGTAGGGACTAGCCAAAACATTCAGTACTTC. Its translation: CASSVGTSQNIQYF.

This clone was counted only a few times. The rearrangement links TRBV28 to TRBJ2-3; 13 nucleotides agree with TRBD2. Unmatched junction bases numbered 11, after V lost 6 bases and J lost 14 bases. CDR1 is MDHEN and CDR2 is SYDVKM in the germline V gene. The CDR3 totals 14 residues. This CDR3 reads CASSTTSGRAFRYF. DNA for the CDR3: TGTGCCAGCAGCACCACTAGCGGGAGGGCCTTTAGGTATTTT.

This clone came up a few times. This chain uses TRBV7-9 with TRBJ2-5; 8 nucleotides align to TRBD1. From germline, CDR1 is SEHNR and CDR2 FQNEAQ (reference sequence). Trimming removed 4 bases from V and 4 bases from J; junction bases left unmatched: 11. The CDR3 contains 16 residues. The chain's CDR3 is CASSSKRQGWRETQYF. In nucleotides, the CDR3 is TGTGCCAGCAGCTCAAAACGACAGGGGTGGCGAGAGACCCAGTACTTC.

This clone was seen a handful of times. The rearrangement joins TRBV6-1 to TRBJ2-3; 8 positions agree with TRBD1. V was pared by 4 bases and J by 1 base, with 4 bases of the junction left unmatched. CDR1 is MNHNS, CDR2 SASEGT, per germline. The CDR3 has 15 residues. CDR3 residues: CASSADRGGTDTQYF. The DNA of the CDR3 is TGTGCCAGCAGTGCCGACAGGGGAGGCACAGATACGCAGTATTTT.

This chain connects TRBV18 to TRBJ1-1; maybe TRBD1 (5 bases). Per germline, CDR1 KGHSH and CDR2 LQKENI. V was clipped by 6 bases and J by 0 bases, with 11 bases between them. CDR3 size: 14 residues. The CDR3 spells CASSPPTVNTEAFF. Written as DNA, the CDR3 is TGTGCCAGCTCTCCTCCGACAGTGAACACTGAAGCTTTCTTT.